This T cell receptor beta chain was recovered during a study of cytomegalovirus exposure and HLA in healthy donors. The germline V gene has CDR1 WNHNN and CDR2 SYGVQD (reference sequence). V lost 0 bases, J lost 2 bases, and 7 bases lay in between. CDR3 length: 14 amino acids. The primer mix had 60 Vbeta and 13 Jbeta primers. Only in-frame clones appear in the TCRdb table, and some are missing; sequencing was by immunoSEQ multiplex PCR. The sample yields around 160,000 clones, about 79% seen once. The receptor's source is a man over 45 in good health and CMV-seropositive. This sequence joins TRBV10-1 and TRBJ2-5, with a tentative D call TRBD2 (6 bases). The sample consisted of PBMCs. The CDR3 sequence: CASSESDYQETQYF. DNA for the CDR3: TGCGCCAGCAGTGAGTCGGACTATCAAGAGACCCAGTACTTC.